Shown below are 5 T cell receptor beta chains from a single sample sequenced in a study of T cell repertoires in cytomegalovirus infection. These receptors have no known antigen. TCRdb ran MiXCR on the reads and lists one entry per CDR3 protein. Among approximately 110,000 distinct CDR3 sequences listed, roughly 32% were seen once. This specimen consisted of CD8+ T cells from cultured PBMCs, obtained from culture after CMV antigen stimulation. These receptors came from a human donor in good health (CMV status not recorded). Some clones in this sample may be carry-over from other donors' samples.

V is TRBV7-2 and J is TRBJ2-1; D gene unclear. Trimming shortened V by 4 bases and J by 4 bases, and 8 bases separated the two germline ends. The germline CDR1 and CDR2 sequences are SGHTA and FQGNSA. This CDR3 is built from 13 residues. The CDR3 sequence: CASSWAEYNEQFF. In nucleotides, the CDR3 is TGTGCCAGCAGCTGGGCCGAATACAATGAGCAGTTCTTC.

The chain combines TRBV4-1 with TRBJ2-2; TRBD1 aligns across 8 bases. Germline-derived CDR1 and CDR2 are MGHRA and YSYEKL. The CDR3 totals 19 residues. V was clipped by 7 bases and J by 4 bases; unmatched bases: 20. Here the CDR3 DNA reads TGCGCCAGCACGCGCGAGACCCATCAGGGGGCGTTCGTCACCGGGGAGCTGTTTTTT. Protein product: CASTRETHQGAFVTGELFF.

This clonotype was seen more than once but under ten times. The J gene is TRBJ2-5, the V gene TRBV19; 10 positions agree with TRBD1. Germline V CDR1 and CDR2: LNHDA, SQIVND (reference sequence). The CDR3 extends over 15 amino acids. With V trimmed by 4 bases and J by 5 bases, 7 bases remained unmatched. CDR3 nucleotide sequence: TGTGCCAGTAGTACAAGACAGGGGGCGTTTGAGACCCAGTACTTC. Translated: CASSTRQGAFETQYF. Full variable domain (outside the CDR3, taken from reference TRBV19 and TRBJ2-5): DGGITQSPKYLFRKEGQNVTLSCEQNLNHDAMYWYRQDPGQGLRLIYYSQIVNDFQKGDIAEGYSVSREKKESFPLTVTSAQKNPTAFYLCASSTRQGAFETQYFGPGTRLLVL.

The rearrangement uses TRBV7-8 and TRBJ1-5; D gene uncertain. Trimming shortened V by 3 bases and J by 5 bases, and 5 bases separated the two germline ends. The germline V gene has CDR1 SGHVS and CDR2 FQNEAQ. This CDR3 has 12 residues. DNA of the CDR3: TGTGCCAGCAGCTTTACGGATCAGCCCCAGCATTTT. Encoded protein: CASSFTDQPQHF.

The chain employs TRBV6-6 and TRBJ1-1, with 11 bases identical to TRBD1. The length of the CDR3 is 16 residues. Looked up from germline, CDR1 is MNHNY and CDR2 is SVGAGI (reference sequence). V shed 4 bases, J shed 5 bases, and the junction held 9 bases outside the gene matches. The CDR3 here is CASSSPGQGAGTEAFF. CDR3 nucleotides: TGTGCCAGCAGTTCACCAGGACAGGGGGCAGGGACTGAAGCTTTCTTT.